Here is one T cell receptor beta chain with its context. The target antigen is unknown. These data come from a study of CD8+ T cells in alopecia areata. Across the whole study: Tofacitinib administration to treated patients was oral, at 5 to 10 mg twice daily. Regarding the study as a whole: Mice showed TCR sharing more clearly than patients did, possibly owing to HLA.

Treatment given: oral pan-JAK inhibitor, 5-10 mg twice daily. The V segment lost 4 bases and the J segment 6 bases; nucleotides outside the gene matches: 3. This CDR3 comprises 13 residues. Germline V gene data show CDR1 as LNHNV and CDR2 as YYDKDF (reference sequence). Reverse transcribed after extraction, RNA yielded cDNA as the sequencing template. Profiling relied on immunoSEQ multiplex PCR, and the TCRdb table lists in-frame clones only, not all of them. Here the sample spans about 190,000 clones, around 60% being singletons. This specimen consisted of CD4+ T cells sorted from blood, obtained at week 4, from a patient treated with tofacitinib. The V gene is TRBV15, the J gene TRBJ1-1; 9 nucleotides match TRBD1. The sequence derives from a human donor with alopecia areata. The CDR3 nucleotides are TGTGCCACCAGCATAGGACAGGGGTCTGAAGCTTTCTTT. Translating gives CATSIGQGSEAFF.